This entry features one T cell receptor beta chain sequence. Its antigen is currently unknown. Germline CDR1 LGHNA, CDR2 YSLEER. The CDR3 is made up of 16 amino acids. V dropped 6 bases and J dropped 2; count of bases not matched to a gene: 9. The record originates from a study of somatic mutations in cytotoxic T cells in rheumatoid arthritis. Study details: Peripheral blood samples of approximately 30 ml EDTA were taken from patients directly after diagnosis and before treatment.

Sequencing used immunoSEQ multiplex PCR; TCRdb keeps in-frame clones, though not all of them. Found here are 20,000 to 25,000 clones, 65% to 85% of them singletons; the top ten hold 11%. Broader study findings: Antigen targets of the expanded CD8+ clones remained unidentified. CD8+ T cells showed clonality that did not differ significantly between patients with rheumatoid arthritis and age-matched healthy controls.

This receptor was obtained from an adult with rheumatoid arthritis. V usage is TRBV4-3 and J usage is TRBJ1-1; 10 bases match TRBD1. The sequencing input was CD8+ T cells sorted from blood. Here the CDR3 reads CASSEGTGASNTEAFF. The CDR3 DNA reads TGCGCCAGCAGTGAAGGGACAGGGGCCTCTAACACTGAAGCTTTCTTT.